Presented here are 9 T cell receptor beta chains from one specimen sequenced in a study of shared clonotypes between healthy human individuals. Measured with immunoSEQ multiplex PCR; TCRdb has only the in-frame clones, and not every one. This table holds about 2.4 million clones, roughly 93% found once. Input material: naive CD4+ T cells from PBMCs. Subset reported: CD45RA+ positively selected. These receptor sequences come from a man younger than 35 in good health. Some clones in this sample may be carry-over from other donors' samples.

This CDR3 reads CASRAVGLGSYEQYF. The CDR3, as DNA: TGTGCCAGCAGGGCGGTAGGTTTGGGCTCTTACGAGCAGTACTTC. V gene TRBV6-5 combines with J gene TRBJ2-7; D is uncertain. Germline V gene sequence: CDR1 MNHEY, CDR2 SVGAGI. The V end was cut by 6 bases, the J end by 4 bases, with 19 bases between. CDR3 length: 15 residues.

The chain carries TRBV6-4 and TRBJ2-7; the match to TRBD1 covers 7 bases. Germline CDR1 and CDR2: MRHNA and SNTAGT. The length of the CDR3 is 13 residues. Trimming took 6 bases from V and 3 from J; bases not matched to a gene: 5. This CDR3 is CASRDRSFYEQYF. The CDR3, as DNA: TGTGCCAGCAGGGACAGGTCTTTCTACGAGCAGTACTTC.

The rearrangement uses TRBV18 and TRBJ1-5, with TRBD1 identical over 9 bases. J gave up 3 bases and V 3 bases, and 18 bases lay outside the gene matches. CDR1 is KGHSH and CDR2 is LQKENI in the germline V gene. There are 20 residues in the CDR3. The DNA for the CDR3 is TGTGCCAGCTCACCCTTTGGTAGTGGCCACCGGACAGGGGACAATCAGCCCCAGCATTTT. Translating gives CASSPFGSGHRTGDNQPQHF.

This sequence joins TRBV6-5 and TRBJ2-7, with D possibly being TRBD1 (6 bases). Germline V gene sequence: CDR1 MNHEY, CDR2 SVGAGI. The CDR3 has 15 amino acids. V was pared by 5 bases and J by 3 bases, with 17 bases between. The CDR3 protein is CASSTEPGDLYEQYF. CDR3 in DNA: TGTGCCAGCAGTACGGAGCCAGGGGATCTCTACGAGCAGTACTTC.

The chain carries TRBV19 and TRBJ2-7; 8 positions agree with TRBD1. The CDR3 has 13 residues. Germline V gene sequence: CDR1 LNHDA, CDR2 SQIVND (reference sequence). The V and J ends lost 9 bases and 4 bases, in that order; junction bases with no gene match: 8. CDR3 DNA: TGTGCCAGCAGACAGGGGTTGGGGTACGAGCAGTACTTC. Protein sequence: CASRQGLGYEQYF.

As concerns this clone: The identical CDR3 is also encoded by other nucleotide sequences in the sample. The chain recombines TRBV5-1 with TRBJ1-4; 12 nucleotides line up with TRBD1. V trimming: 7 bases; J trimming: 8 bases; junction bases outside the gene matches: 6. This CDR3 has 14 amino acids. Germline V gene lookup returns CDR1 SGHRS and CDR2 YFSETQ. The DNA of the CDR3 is TGCGCCAGCTCCTGGGGACAGGGGGCGGAAAAACTGTTTTTT. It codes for CASSWGQGAEKLFF.

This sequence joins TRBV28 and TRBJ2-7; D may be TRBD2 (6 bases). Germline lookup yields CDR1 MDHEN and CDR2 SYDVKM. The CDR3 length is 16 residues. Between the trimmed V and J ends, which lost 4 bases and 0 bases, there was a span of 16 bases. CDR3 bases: TGTGCCAGCAGTTATGCCCCTAGCGTGAGCTCCTACGAGCAGTACTTC. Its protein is CASSYAPSVSSYEQYF.

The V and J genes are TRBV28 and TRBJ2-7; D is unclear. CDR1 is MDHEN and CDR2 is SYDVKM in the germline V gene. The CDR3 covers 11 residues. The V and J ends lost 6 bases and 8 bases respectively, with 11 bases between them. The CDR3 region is CASRLEFQQYF. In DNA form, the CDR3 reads TGTGCCAGCAGGTTAGAATTCCAGCAGTACTTC.

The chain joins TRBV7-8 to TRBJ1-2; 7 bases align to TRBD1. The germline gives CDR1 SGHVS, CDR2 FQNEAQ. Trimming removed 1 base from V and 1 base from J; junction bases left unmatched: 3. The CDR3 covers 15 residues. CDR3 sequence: CASSLVGGFNYGYTF. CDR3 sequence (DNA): TGTGCCAGCAGCTTAGTAGGGGGCTTTAACTATGGCTACACCTTC.